The 7 T cell receptor beta chains in this list originate from one sample, sequenced in a study of cytomegalovirus exposure and HLA in healthy donors. With 60 Vbeta and 13 Jbeta primers, the PCR was carried out. Sequencing used immunoSEQ multiplex PCR; TCRdb keeps in-frame clones, though not all of them. The ten top clones account for 1.1%, within a sample of just over 200,000 clones. The sample was PBMCs. The receptors shown here come from a girl aged 2-9 years in good health and CMV-seropositive.

V gene TRBV11-3 combines with J gene TRBJ2-1, with D possibly matching TRBD1 (5 bases). Germline V gene lookup returns CDR1 SGHNT and CDR2 YENEEA. V shed 0 bases and J shed 8 bases, with 14 bases lying between them. The CDR3 is made up of 15 amino acids. The CDR3 sequence: CASSLEQGGFHEQFF. The CDR3 DNA reads TGTGCCAGCAGCTTAGAGCAGGGTGGGTTCCATGAGCAGTTCTTC.

The chain couples TRBV5-1 to TRBJ2-3, with TRBD2 identical over 13 bases. The germline V gene encodes CDR1 SGHRS and CDR2 YFSETQ. The CDR3 is 14 amino acids. The junction had 4 bases not matched to a gene; V was cut back by 3 bases and J by 9 bases. Written as DNA, the CDR3 is TGCGCCAGCAGCTACGGACTAGCGGGAGAGACGCAGTATTTT. Translating gives CASSYGLAGETQYF.

The V call is TRBV19, the J call TRBJ2-3; the match to TRBD2 covers 16 bases. This CDR3 is 16 amino acids long. Germline V CDR1 and CDR2: LNHDA, SQIVND (reference sequence). The V gene end was trimmed by 3 bases and the J gene end by 6 bases; junction bases not matched to a gene: 3. The CDR3 DNA reads TGTGCCAGTAGTATGGGACTAGCGGGAGGGCCGGATACGCAGTATTTT. Amino acids: CASSMGLAGGPDTQYF.

This rearrangement joins TRBV15 to TRBJ1-4; weak D call: TRBD1 (5 bases). Deletions cut 3 bases from V and 0 bases from J, with 8 bases between. Germline-derived CDR1 and CDR2 are LNHNV and YYDKDF (reference sequence). The CDR3 contains 15 residues. Here the CDR3 reads CATSRGGATNEKLFF. The CDR3 bases are TGTGCCACCAGCAGGGGGGGTGCAACTAATGAAAAACTGTTTTTT.

This chain links TRBV5-1 with TRBJ1-2; maybe TRBD1 (5 bases). CDR1 is SGHRS, CDR2 YFSETQ, per germline. The CDR3 has 18 amino acids. V was pared by 4 bases and J by 3 bases, with 25 bases between. The chain's CDR3 is CASSHIQMMGRGDYGYTF. In DNA form, the CDR3 reads TGCGCCAGCAGCCACATCCAGATGATGGGGCGAGGAGACTATGGCTACACCTTC.

The chain has TRBV10-1 and TRBJ2-7; TRBD1 matches at 7 bases. This CDR3 is 14 amino acids long. After removal of 5 bases from V and 5 bases from J, the junction contained 9 bases not matched to a gene. Germline values: CDR1 WNHNN, CDR2 SYGVQD (reference sequence). CDR3 region: CASSQQGQRHEQYF. The CDR3 DNA reads TGCGCCAGCAGTCAGCAGGGACAGCGTCACGAGCAGTACTTC.

With respect to this clone: The same CDR3 is also encoded by other DNA sequences in this sample. The chain couples TRBV9 to TRBJ1-1, with D unclear. Trimming pared 0 bases from V and 1 base from J, leaving 7 bases between. CDR1 and CDR2 from the germline V gene are SGDLS and YYNGEE. CDR3 length: 14 residues. The DNA of the CDR3 is TGTGCCAGCAGCGTAGTGAGTGGGAACACTGAAGCTTTCTTT. It encodes CASSVVSGNTEAFF.